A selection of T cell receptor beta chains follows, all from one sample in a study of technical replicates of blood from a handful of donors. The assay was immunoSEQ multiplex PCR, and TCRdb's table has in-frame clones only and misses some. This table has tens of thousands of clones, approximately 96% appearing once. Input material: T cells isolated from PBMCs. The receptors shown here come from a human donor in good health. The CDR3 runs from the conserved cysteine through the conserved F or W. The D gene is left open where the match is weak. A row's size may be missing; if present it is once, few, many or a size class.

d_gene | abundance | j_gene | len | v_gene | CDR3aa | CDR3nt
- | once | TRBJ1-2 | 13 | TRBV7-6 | CASSLGRPSGYTF | TGTGCCAGCAGCTTAGGCAGGCCTTCTGGCTACACCTTC
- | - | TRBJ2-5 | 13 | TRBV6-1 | CASPDRRQETQYF | TGTGCCAGCCCCGACAGGAGGCAAGAGACCCAGTACTTC
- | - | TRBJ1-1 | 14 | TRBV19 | CASEDNPMNTEAFF | TGTGCCAGCGAAGACAATCCCATGAACACTGAAGCTTTCTTT
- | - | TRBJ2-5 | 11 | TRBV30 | CAWGLQETQYF | TGTGCCTGGGGACTTCAAGAGACCCAGTACTTC
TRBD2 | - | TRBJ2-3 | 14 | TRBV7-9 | CASSFRSGSGTQYF | TGTGCCAGCAGCTTTAGGAGCGGGAGCGGCACGCAGTATTTT
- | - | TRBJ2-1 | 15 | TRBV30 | CAWSSSGLPYNEQFF | TGTGCCTGGAGTTCGTCAGGGTTACCCTACAATGAGCAGTTCTTC
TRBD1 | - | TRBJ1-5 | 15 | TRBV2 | CASSASGGYNQPQHF | TGTGCCAGCAGTGCCTCAGGGGGGTACAATCAGCCCCAGCATTTT
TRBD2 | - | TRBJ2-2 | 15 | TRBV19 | CASRGTSGLTGELFF | TGTGCCTCCAGGGGGACTAGCGGGCTCACCGGGGAGCTGTTTTTT
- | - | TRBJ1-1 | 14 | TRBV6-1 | CATGQLTPRTEAFF | TGTGCCACCGGACAGCTGACCCCACGCACTGAAGCTTTCTTT
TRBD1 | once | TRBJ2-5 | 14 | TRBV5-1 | CASSLGTARETQYF | TGCGCCAGCAGCCTAGGGACAGCCCGAGAGACCCAGTACTTC
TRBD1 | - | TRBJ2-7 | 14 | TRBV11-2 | CASSLGRGTYEQYF | TGTGCCAGCAGCTTGGGCAGGGGGACCTACGAGCAGTACTTC
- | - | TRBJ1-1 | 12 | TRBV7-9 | CASSGSGVGAFF | TGTGCCAGCAGCGGTTCCGGGGTTGGAGCTTTCTTT
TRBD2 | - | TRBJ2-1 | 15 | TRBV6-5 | CASSYWAGGRGEQFF | TGTGCCAGCAGTTACTGGGCGGGAGGGCGGGGTGAGCAGTTCTTC
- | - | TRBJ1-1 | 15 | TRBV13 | CASSVTGTLNTEAFF | TGTGCCAGCAGCGTGACAGGTACCTTGAACACTGAAGCTTTCTTT
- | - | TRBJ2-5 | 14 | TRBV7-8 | CASSRLAIQETQYF | TGTGCCAGCAGCCGACTTGCCATCCAAGAGACCCAGTACTTC
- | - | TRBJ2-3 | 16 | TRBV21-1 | CASSKTGGKGTDTQYF | TGTGCCAGCAGCAAAACAGGGGGCAAGGGCACAGATACGCAGTATTTT
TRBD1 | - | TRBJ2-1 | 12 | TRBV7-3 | CASSSQGNEQFF | TGTGCCAGCAGCTCACAGGGGAATGAGCAGTTCTTC
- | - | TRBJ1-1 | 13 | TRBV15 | CATSRDKRTEAFF | TGTGCCACCAGCAGAGATAAGAGGACTGAAGCTTTCTTT
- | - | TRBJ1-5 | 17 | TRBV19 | CASSAKTGYVGNQPQHF | TGTGCCAGTAGTGCCAAGACAGGATATGTTGGCAATCAGCCCCAGCATTTT
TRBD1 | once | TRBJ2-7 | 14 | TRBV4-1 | CASSQGTGHYEQYF | TGCGCCAGCAGCCAAGGGACAGGCCACTACGAGCAGTACTTC
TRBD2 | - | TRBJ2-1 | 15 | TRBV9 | CASSVVGGGYNEQFF | TGTGCCAGCAGCGTAGTAGGCGGGGGCTACAATGAGCAGTTCTTC
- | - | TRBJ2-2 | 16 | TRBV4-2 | CASSQERVLNTGELFF | TGTGCCAGCAGCCAAGAACGGGTTCTTAACACCGGGGAGCTGTTTTTT
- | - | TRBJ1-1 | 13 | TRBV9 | CASSGQKNTEAFF | TGTGCCAGCAGCGGACAGAAGAACACTGAAGCTTTCTTT
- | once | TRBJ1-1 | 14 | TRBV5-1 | CASSLDEANTEAFF | TGCGCCAGCAGCTTGGATGAAGCGAACACTGAAGCTTTCTTT
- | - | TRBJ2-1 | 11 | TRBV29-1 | CSVPRSYEQFF | TGCAGCGTTCCTAGGTCATATGAGCAGTTCTTC
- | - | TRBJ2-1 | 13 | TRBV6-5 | CASSYSLANEQFF | TGTGCCAGCAGTTACTCTTTAGCTAATGAGCAGTTCTTC
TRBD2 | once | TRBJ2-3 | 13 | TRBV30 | CAWREGRTDTQYF | TGTGCCTGGCGGGAGGGCCGCACAGATACGCAGTATTTT
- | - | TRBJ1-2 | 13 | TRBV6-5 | CASSDGGYYGYTF | TGTGCCAGCAGTGACGGGGGTTACTATGGCTACACCTTC
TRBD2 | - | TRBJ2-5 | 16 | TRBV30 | CAWSVPFPLAGETQYF | TGTGCCTGGAGTGTACCCTTCCCTTTAGCGGGAGAGACCCAGTACTTC
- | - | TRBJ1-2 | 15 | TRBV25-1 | CASSESGRGYYGYTF | TGTGCCAGCAGTGAATCTGGCAGAGGATACTATGGCTACACCTTC
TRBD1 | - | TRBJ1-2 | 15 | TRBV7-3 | CASSPGTGDPSGYTF | TGTGCCAGCAGCCCAGGGACAGGGGATCCGAGTGGCTACACCTTC
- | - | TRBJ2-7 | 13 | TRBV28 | CASSFGTPNEQYF | TGTGCCAGCAGTTTCGGGACACCTAACGAGCAGTACTTC